The 20 T cell receptor beta chains reported below all come from one sample, sequenced in a study of OX40 agonist ivuxolimab in advanced cancers. Produced via immunoSEQ multiplex PCR; TCRdb's table is partial and in-frame only. This sample yields approximately 91,000 clones, of which approximately 86% are seen a single time; about 2% belongs to the top ten. The input for sequencing was CD4+ or CD8+ T cells sorted from blood, taken in a trial of the OX40 agonist ivuxolimab. These receptors originate from an adult with an advanced solid tumor such as melanoma, head and neck, liver or kidney cancer.

Written as DNA, the CDR3 is TGTGCCAGCAGCTTCGTTGAGGGGACGACTGGAGATACGCAGTATTTT. This translates into CASSFVEGTTGDTQYF. This chain connects TRBV7-9 to TRBJ2-3; D is tentatively TRBD1 or TRBD2 (5 bases each). CDR1 and CDR2 (germline): SEHNR, FQNEAQ (reference sequence). V gave up 3 bases and J gave up 5 bases, with 18 bases separating them. CDR3 length equals 16 residues.

This clone was picked up one time. This rearrangement joins TRBV14 to TRBJ2-1; 10 nucleotides align to TRBD2. CDR1 is SGHDN, CDR2 FVKESK, per germline. This CDR3 has 15 amino acids. V was pared by 3 bases and J by 3 bases, with 2 bases of the junction left unmatched. This CDR3 is CASSHPSGGYNEQFF. Here the CDR3 DNA reads TGTGCCAGCAGCCATCCTAGCGGGGGCTACAATGAGCAGTTCTTC.

Only one count was recorded for this clone. The chain employs TRBV5-4 and TRBJ2-2, with D uncertain. This CDR3 has 15 amino acids. Trimming pared 4 bases from V and 1 base from J, leaving 11 bases between. Germline-derived CDR1 and CDR2 are SGHNT and YYREEE (reference sequence). The DNA for the CDR3 is TGTGCCAGCAGCCCGCCGGAGAGGAACACCGGGGAGCTGTTTTTT. Translating gives CASSPPERNTGELFF.

The chain carries TRBV5-5 and TRBJ2-3; D could derive from TRBD1 or TRBD2 (5 bases each). V was cut by 4 bases and J by 6 bases, with 12 bases left in between. CDR1 is SGHKS, CDR2 YYEKEE, per germline (reference sequence). The CDR3 is made up of 13 amino acids. Here the CDR3 reads CASSPGPLDTQYF. CDR3 DNA sequence: TGTGCCAGCAGCCCGGGACCCCTGGATACGCAGTATTTT.

CDR3 residues: CASSLGGTGGNQPQHF. The DNA of the CDR3 is TGTGCCAGCAGCTTGGGCGGGACAGGGGGCAATCAGCCCCAGCATTTT. V gene TRBV5-4 combines with J gene TRBJ1-5; the match to TRBD1 covers 10 bases. CDR1 and CDR2 (germline): SGHNT, YYREEE (reference sequence). V lost 0 bases, J lost 2 bases, and 2 bases stayed unmatched. This CDR3 is 16 amino acids long.

The rearrangement links TRBV5-1 to TRBJ2-5; D not certain. There are 14 residues in the CDR3. Germline CDR1 and CDR2: SGHRS and YFSETQ. With 4 bases removed from V and 0 bases from J, the gap between germline ends came to 10 bases. The CDR3 here is CASSTDHYQETQYF. The DNA of the CDR3 is TGCGCCAGCAGCACGGACCACTACCAAGAGACCCAGTACTTC.

V usage is TRBV9 and J usage is TRBJ1-4, with D tentatively TRBD1 (5 bases). CDR3 size: 15 residues. The germline CDR1 and CDR2 sequences are SGDLS and YYNGEE. Deletions cut 0 bases from V and 8 bases from J, with 14 bases between. The CDR3 sequence: CASSVADGKGEKLFF. CDR3 bases: TGTGCCAGCAGCGTAGCTGATGGGAAGGGGGAAAAACTGTTTTTT.

The rearrangement links TRBV5-1 to TRBJ1-6, with D uncertain. Trimming shortened V by 4 bases and J by 6 bases, and 17 bases separated the two germline ends. Germline assignment: CDR1 SGHRS and CDR2 YFSETQ. This CDR3 is 16 amino acids long. The CDR3 DNA reads as TGCGCCAGCAGCAGCGGCTCTAACAGTCTTAATTCACCCCTCCACTTT. Protein product: CASSSGSNSLNSPLHF.

The rearrangement links TRBV28 to TRBJ1-2, with a tentative D call TRBD1 (6 bases). Germline V gene data show CDR1 as MDHEN and CDR2 as SYDVKM. There are 13 residues in the CDR3. Trimming took 6 bases from V and 6 from J, leaving 14 bases between them. The CDR3 region has the DNA TGTGCCAGCAGCCCCCAGGGGCGGCATGGCTACACCTTC. Translation gives CASSPQGRHGYTF.

V is TRBV19 and J is TRBJ1-2, with D maybe TRBD1 (5 bases). The CDR3 spans 15 residues. Germline lookup yields CDR1 LNHDA and CDR2 SQIVND (reference sequence). Trimming removed 3 bases from V and 4 bases from J, with 15 bases in between. DNA of the CDR3: TGTGCCAGTAGTATCTCCTTTGGGGGGTCCTATGGCTACACCTTC. Translating gives CASSISFGGSYGYTF.

The V gene is TRBV28, the J gene TRBJ1-2; no definite D call. The V and J ends lost 1 base and 3 bases respectively, with 6 bases between them. The CDR3 length is 13 residues. Per germline, CDR1 MDHEN and CDR2 SYDVKM. The CDR3 DNA sequence: TGTGCCAGCAGTTTATCGGCAGACTATGGCTACACCTTC. This sequence encodes CASSLSADYGYTF.

The chain uses TRBV25-1 and TRBJ2-1, with TRBD2 identical over 7 bases. Germline CDR1 is MGHDK and CDR2 is SYGVNS. Trimming took 3 bases from V and 7 from J; bases not matched to a gene: 9. The CDR3 covers 15 residues. CDR3 coding DNA: TGTGCCAGCAGTGATCTTACCGGGGGGACTAATGAGCAGTTCTTC. Translating it yields CASSDLTGGTNEQFF.

This chain connects TRBV5-4 to TRBJ1-1, with TRBD1 matching over 7 bases. This CDR3 is 17 amino acids long. Trimming took 4 bases from V and 4 from J; bases not matched to a gene: 16. In germline, CDR1 is SGHNT, CDR2 YYREEE (reference sequence). The CDR3: CASSKKSSGTGATEAFF. The CDR3 bases are TGTGCCAGCAGCAAAAAAAGCTCCGGTACAGGGGCCACTGAAGCTTTCTTT.

This rearrangement joins TRBV28 to TRBJ1-4; no clear D. CDR1 and CDR2 from the germline V gene are MDHEN and SYDVKM. The CDR3 is made up of 15 amino acids. V was cut by 3 bases and J by 8 bases, with 16 bases left in between. CDR3 amino acids: CASSFANNKGEKLFF. The CDR3 bases are TGTGCCAGCAGTTTTGCAAACAACAAGGGAGAAAAACTGTTTTTT.

Only one count was recorded for this clone. The rearrangement joins TRBV2 to TRBJ1-2, with 7 bases aligning to TRBD1. The CDR3 spans 14 residues. CDR1 and CDR2 (germline): SNHLY, FYNNEI. The V and J ends lost 5 bases and 1 base, in that order; junction bases with no gene match: 4. The CDR3 DNA is TGTGCCAGCAGTAGGACAGGCATTAACTATGGCTACACCTTC. Translation gives CASSRTGINYGYTF.

V gene TRBV4-3 combines with J gene TRBJ2-7, with D possibly being TRBD2 (6 bases). CDR3 size: 14 residues. Germline-derived CDR1 and CDR2 are LGHNA and YSLEER. V gave up 0 bases and J gave up 7 bases, with 13 bases separating them. CDR3 protein: CASSQDPRRGEQYF. The DNA for the CDR3 is TGCGCCAGCAGCCAAGACCCGCGTCGGGGGGAGCAGTACTTC.

This clone was counted a single time. The chain is built from TRBV2 and TRBJ1-5; the D gene is possibly TRBD1 (6 bases). The CDR3 consists of 13 residues. CDR1 and CDR2 (germline): SNHLY, FYNNEI. Trimming pared 5 bases from V and 6 bases from J, leaving 11 bases between. The CDR3 DNA sequence: TGTGCCAGCAGTCAACAGGGAGGTCAGCCCCAGCATTTT. Its translation is CASSQQGGQPQHF.

This sequence joins TRBV19 and TRBJ2-1, with D perhaps TRBD1 (5 bases). Trimming pared 1 base from V and 9 bases from J, leaving 10 bases between. The CDR3 spans 13 residues. The germline V gene has CDR1 LNHDA and CDR2 SQIVND (reference sequence). Here the CDR3 reads CASSIVRQFEQFF. The CDR3 DNA follows: TGTGCCAGTAGTATAGTAAGACAGTTTGAGCAGTTCTTC. The whole variable domain, filled in from reference TRBV19 and TRBJ2-1, reads DGGITQSPKYLFRKEGQNVTLSCEQNLNHDAMYWYRQDPGQGLRLIYYSQIVNDFQKGDIAEGYSVSREKKESFPLTVTSAQKNPTAFYLCASSIVRQFEQFFGPGTRLTVL.

The rearrangement joins TRBV7-9 to TRBJ2-1, with TRBD1 matching 11 bases. V was clipped by 4 bases and J by 7 bases; unmatched bases: 6. CDR3 length: 15 amino acids. The germline V gene has CDR1 SEHNR and CDR2 FQNEAQ (reference sequence). The CDR3 loop is CASSSPGQGVNEQFF. The CDR3 DNA reads TGTGCCAGCAGCTCACCGGGACAGGGGGTAAATGAGCAGTTCTTC.

The chain carries TRBV5-5 and TRBJ1-3; no definite D call. The V end lost 2 bases, the J end lost 1 base, and 7 bases lay between the germline ends. The germline CDR1 and CDR2 sequences are SGHKS and YYEKEE (reference sequence). The CDR3 is 14 amino acids. In DNA form, the CDR3 reads TGTGCCAGCAGCTTCGTGACTTCTGGAAACACCATATATTTT. Translating it yields CASSFVTSGNTIYF.